This T cell receptor beta chain comes out of a study of blood T cell repertoires in COVID-19. Clones were read by immunoSEQ multiplex PCR, and TCRdb kept only the in-frame ones, dropping some. The sample contains about 210,000 clones, 84% of which appear only once. This CDR3 has 16 residues. The V gene's germline CDR1 is SGHRS and CDR2 YFSETQ. Unmatched junction bases numbered 5, after V lost 0 bases and J lost 1 base. The V gene is TRBV5-1, the J gene TRBJ2-5; 8 bases map to TRBD2. The receptor was isolated from a woman in her forties or fifties with active or convalescent COVID-19. Sample: peripheral blood. This chain's CDR3 is CASSLGSAGVQETQYF. The CDR3, as DNA: TGCGCCAGCAGCTTGGGGTCAGCGGGGGTCCAAGAGACCCAGTACTTC.